Listed here are 10 T cell receptor beta chains from one sample, sequenced in a study of beta chain features in type 1 diabetes. Isolated RNA was reverse transcribed in full, so expressed TCRB transcripts were sequenced. Clones were sequenced by immunoSEQ multiplex PCR, and TCRdb holds only the in-frame ones, with some missing. The profile shows about 240,000 clones, 25% to 30% of them singletons. Sequenced sample: central memory CD4+ T cells from blood. The receptors were gathered from a man aged 30 to 39 in good health.

The rearrangement links TRBV4-3 to TRBJ2-7, with D possibly being TRBD1 (5 bases). The CDR3 totals 15 residues. The germline CDR1 and CDR2 sequences are LGHNA and YSLEER. Trimming pared 4 bases from V and 3 bases from J, leaving 16 bases between. The CDR3 sequence is CASSRTSDTFYEQYF. In nucleotides, the CDR3 is TGCGCCAGCAGCCGCACCTCGGACACCTTCTACGAGCAGTACTTC.

This clone has just a few counts. The V call is TRBV5-6, the J call TRBJ1-2; 10 bases fit TRBD1. In germline, CDR1 is SGHDT, CDR2 YYEEEE. The CDR3 consists of 15 residues. With 4 bases clipped from V and 6 bases from J, the junction kept 9 bases outside the gene matches. CDR3 DNA: TGTGCCAGCAGCCGCCGGGACAGGGGCGGGGATGGCTACACCTTC. This translates into CASSRRDRGGDGYTF.

The chain joins TRBV7-7 to TRBJ2-5; tentatively, D is TRBD1 (7 bases). The V gene's germline CDR1 is SSHAT and CDR2 FNYEAQ (reference sequence). V gave up 5 bases and J gave up 4 bases, with 20 bases separating them. This CDR3 contains 16 residues. CDR3 protein: CASSQGGGTSSETQYF. CDR3 coding DNA: TGTGCCAGCAGCCAGGGGGGCGGGACGAGTTCAGAGACCCAGTACTTC.

The table lists this clone with a few counts. The rearrangement joins TRBV29-1 to TRBJ2-5; perhaps TRBD2 as D (5 bases). The CDR3 loop spans 13 amino acids. Germline CDR1 is SQVTM and CDR2 is ANQGSEA. Trimming shortened V by 7 bases and J by 1 base, and 13 bases separated the two germline ends. CDR3 nucleotide sequence: TGCAGCGGAGGAGGTCGGACCCAAGAGACCCAGTACTTC. Translation: CSGGGRTQETQYF.

V is TRBV25-1 and J is TRBJ1-5, with a weak D call TRBD1 (5 bases). The germline V and J ends were trimmed by 3 bases and 5 bases, with 11 bases remaining between them. Germline V lookup: CDR1 MGHDK, CDR2 SYGVNS. The CDR3 totals 14 residues. The CDR3 nucleotides are TGTGCCAGCAGTGATAATCAGGGTTATCAGCCCCAGCATTTT. This translates into CASSDNQGYQPQHF. Filled out from reference TRBV25-1 and TRBJ1-5, the complete variable domain reads EADIYQTPRYLVIGTGKKITLECSQTMGHDKMYWYQQDPGMELHLIHYSYGVNSTEKGDLSSESTVSRIRTEHFPLTLESARPSHTSQYLCASSDNQGYQPQHFGDGTRLSIL.

This clone was observed a handful of times. The rearrangement uses TRBV4-2 and TRBJ1-5; 7 bases line up with TRBD1. The CDR3 has 15 amino acids. With V trimmed by 4 bases and J by 6 bases, 9 bases remained unmatched. The germline gives CDR1 LGHNA, CDR2 YNFKEQ. The CDR3 DNA sequence: TGTGCCAGCAGCCGAGAGGGACAGCAGGGTCAGCCCCAGCATTTT. Translated: CASSREGQQGQPQHF.

This clone was observed a few times. The rearrangement uses TRBV7-2 and TRBJ1-5; D is uncertain. The CDR3 contains 15 residues. CDR1 and CDR2 (germline): SGHTA, FQGNSA. Between the trimmed V and J ends, which lost 4 bases and 0 bases, there was a span of 10 bases. The CDR3 loop is CASSSLRDSNQPQHF. The CDR3 nucleotides read TGTGCCAGCAGCTCGCTACGGGATAGCAATCAGCCCCAGCATTTT. The full variable domain, its missing parts supplied by reference TRBV7-2 and TRBJ1-5, is GAGVSQSPSNKVTEKGKDVELRCDPISGHTALYWYRQSLGQGLEFLIYFQGNSAPDKSGLPSDRFSAERTGGSVSTLTIQRTQQEDSAVYLCASSSLRDSNQPQHFGDGTRLSIL.

This clone occurred a few times. This rearrangement joins TRBV18 to TRBJ2-1; D may be TRBD2 (5 bases). This CDR3 is built from 15 residues. Trimming left V 5 bases short and J 1 base short, with 12 bases between. The germline V gene has CDR1 KGHSH and CDR2 LQKENI. The CDR3 DNA sequence: TGTGCCAGCTCAGAAAGCCGAGGGTCCTACAATGAGCAGTTCTTC. It is translated as CASSESRGSYNEQFF.

This clone was found a few times. V and J are TRBV10-3 and TRBJ2-3, with a tentative D call TRBD2 (5 bases). Trimming removed 0 bases at V and 7 bases at J, with 8 bases between. CDR3 length equals 13 residues. Germline loops: CDR1 ENHRY, CDR2 SYGVKD. Here the CDR3 DNA reads TGTGCCATCAGTGAGTCGGTAGCGTATACGCAGTATTTT. It codes for CAISESVAYTQYF.

The sample holds many counts of this clone. Relative to the germline gene, one junction end is altered; a read error may explain this. CDR3 sequence reads: CATSRDPGAKQRPCF. CDR3 bases: TGTGCCACCAGCAGAGATCCCGGAGCGAAGCAACGGCCTTGTTTC. The rearrangement joins TRBV15 to TRBJ2-7; D is undetermined. CDR1 and CDR2 (germline): LNHNV, YYDKDF (reference sequence). The CDR3 length is 15 residues.